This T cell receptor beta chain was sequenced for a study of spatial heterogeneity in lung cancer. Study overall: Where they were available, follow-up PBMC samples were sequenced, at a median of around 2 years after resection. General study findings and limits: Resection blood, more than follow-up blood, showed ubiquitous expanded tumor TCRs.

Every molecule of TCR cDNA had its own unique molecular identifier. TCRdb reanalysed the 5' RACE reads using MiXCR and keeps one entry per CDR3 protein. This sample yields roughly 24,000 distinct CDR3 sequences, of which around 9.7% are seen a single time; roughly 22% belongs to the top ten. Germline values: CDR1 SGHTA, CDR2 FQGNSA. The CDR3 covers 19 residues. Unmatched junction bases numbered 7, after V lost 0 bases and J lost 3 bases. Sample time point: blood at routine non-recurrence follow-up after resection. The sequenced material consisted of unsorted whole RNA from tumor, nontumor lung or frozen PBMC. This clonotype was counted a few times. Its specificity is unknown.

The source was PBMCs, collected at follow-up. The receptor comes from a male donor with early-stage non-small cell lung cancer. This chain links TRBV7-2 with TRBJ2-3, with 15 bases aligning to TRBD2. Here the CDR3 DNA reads TGTGCCAGCAGCTTAGCTGGACTAGCGGGGGGGACTGGAACAGATACGCAGTATTTT. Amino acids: CASSLAGLAGGTGTDTQYF.